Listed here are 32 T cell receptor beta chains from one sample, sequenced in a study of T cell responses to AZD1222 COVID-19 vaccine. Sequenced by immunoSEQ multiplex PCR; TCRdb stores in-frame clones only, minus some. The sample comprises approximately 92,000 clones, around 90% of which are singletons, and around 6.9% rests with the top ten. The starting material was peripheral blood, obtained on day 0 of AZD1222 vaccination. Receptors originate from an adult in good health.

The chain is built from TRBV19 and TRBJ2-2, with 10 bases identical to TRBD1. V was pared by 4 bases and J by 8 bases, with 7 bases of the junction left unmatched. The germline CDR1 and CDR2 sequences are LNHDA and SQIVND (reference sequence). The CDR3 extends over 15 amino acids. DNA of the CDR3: TGTGCCAGTAGTAGGGACAGGGGTAAGGCGGGGGAGCTGTTTTTT. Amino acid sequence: CASSRDRGKAGELFF.

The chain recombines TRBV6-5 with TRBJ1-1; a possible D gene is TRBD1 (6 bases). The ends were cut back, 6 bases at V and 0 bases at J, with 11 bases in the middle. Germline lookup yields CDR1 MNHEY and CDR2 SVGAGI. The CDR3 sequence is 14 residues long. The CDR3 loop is CASSERQVNTEAFF. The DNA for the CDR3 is TGTGCCAGCAGCGAGCGACAGGTGAACACTGAAGCTTTCTTT.

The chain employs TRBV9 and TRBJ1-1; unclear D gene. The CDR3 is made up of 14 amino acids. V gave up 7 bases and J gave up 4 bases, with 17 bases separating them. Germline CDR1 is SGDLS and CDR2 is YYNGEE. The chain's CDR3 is CASQPRLGGTEAFF. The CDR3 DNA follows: TGTGCCAGCCAACCAAGACTGGGCGGCACTGAAGCTTTCTTT. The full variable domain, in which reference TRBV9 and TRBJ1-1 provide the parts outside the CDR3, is DSGVTQTPKHLITATGQRVTLRCSPRSGDLSVYWYQQSLDQGLQFLIQYYNGEERAKGNILERFSAQQFPDLHSELNLSSLELGDSALYFCASQPRLGGTEAFFGQGTRLTVV.

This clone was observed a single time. This CDR3 is CASSLSDRGGEQYF. The CDR3, as DNA: TGTGCCAGCAGTTTAAGTGACAGGGGTGGCGAGCAGTACTTC. V is TRBV28 and J is TRBJ2-7; 8 nucleotides line up with TRBD1. The CDR3 covers 14 residues. V shed 2 bases and J 6 bases; nucleotides not matched to a gene: 6. Germline V gene lookup returns CDR1 MDHEN and CDR2 SYDVKM.

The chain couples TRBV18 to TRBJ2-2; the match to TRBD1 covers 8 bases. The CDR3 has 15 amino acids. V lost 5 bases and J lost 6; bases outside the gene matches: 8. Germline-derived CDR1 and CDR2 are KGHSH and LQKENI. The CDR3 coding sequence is TGTGCCAGCTCATCAGACAGGGGATCCTCCGGGGAGCTGTTTTTT. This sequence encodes CASSSDRGSSGELFF.

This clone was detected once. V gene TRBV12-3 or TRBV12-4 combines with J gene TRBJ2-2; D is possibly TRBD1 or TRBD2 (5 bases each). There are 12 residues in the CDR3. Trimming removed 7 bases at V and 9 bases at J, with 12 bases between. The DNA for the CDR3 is TGTGCCAGCACTACCACGGGGCGGGAGCTGTTTTTT. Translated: CASTTTGRELFF.

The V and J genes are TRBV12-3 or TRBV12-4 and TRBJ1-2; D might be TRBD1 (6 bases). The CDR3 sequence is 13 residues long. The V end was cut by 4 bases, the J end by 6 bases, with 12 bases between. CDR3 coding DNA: TGTGCCAGCAGTTCCGGGACACCTAATGGCTACACCTTC. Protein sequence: CASSSGTPNGYTF.

This chain's CDR3 is CASSFLPQPQHF. CDR3 sequence (DNA): TGTGCCAGCAGTTTTTTGCCTCAGCCCCAGCATTTT. The chain employs TRBV28 and TRBJ1-5; no clear D gene. V was pared by 3 bases and J by 6 bases, with 6 bases between. There are 12 residues in the CDR3. Per the germline V gene, CDR1 is MDHEN and CDR2 is SYDVKM.

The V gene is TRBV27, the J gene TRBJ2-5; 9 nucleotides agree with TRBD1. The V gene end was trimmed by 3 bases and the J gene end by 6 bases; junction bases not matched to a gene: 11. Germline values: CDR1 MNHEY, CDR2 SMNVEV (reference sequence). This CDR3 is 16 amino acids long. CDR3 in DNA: TGTGCCAGCAGTTTGTGGGGACAGGGAGGTGTAAAGACCCAGTACTTC. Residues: CASSLWGQGGVKTQYF.

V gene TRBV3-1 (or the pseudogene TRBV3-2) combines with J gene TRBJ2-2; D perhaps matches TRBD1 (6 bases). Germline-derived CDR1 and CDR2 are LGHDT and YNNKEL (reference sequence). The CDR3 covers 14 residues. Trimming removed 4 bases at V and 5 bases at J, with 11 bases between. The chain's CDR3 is CASSPQGWTGELFF. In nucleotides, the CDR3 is TGTGCCAGCAGCCCTCAGGGGTGGACCGGGGAGCTGTTTTTT.

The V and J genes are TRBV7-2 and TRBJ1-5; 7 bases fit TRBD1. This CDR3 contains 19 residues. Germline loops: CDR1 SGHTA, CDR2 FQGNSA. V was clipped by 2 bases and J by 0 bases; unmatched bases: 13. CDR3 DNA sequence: TGTGCCAGCAGCTTACCCCCGGGACAGCCAGTCTATAGCAATCAGCCCCAGCATTTT. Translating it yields CASSLPPGQPVYSNQPQHF.

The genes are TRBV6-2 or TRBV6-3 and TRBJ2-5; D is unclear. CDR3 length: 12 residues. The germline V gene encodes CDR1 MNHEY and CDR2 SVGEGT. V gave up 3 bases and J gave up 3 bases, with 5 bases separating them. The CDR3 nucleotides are TGTGCCAGCAGTTATTGGGAAGAGACCCAGTACTTC. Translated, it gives CASSYWEETQYF.

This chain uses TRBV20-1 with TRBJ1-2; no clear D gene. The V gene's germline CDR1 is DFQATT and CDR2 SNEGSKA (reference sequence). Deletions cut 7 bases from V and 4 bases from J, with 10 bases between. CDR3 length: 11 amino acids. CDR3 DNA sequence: TGCAGTGGAGGGCCTGGCTATGGCTACACCTTC. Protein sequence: CSGGPGYGYTF.

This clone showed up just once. The CDR3 coding sequence is TGCGCCAGCCGCCAGCGAGGGCGCCCTACTAACTATGGCTACACCTTC. Amino acid sequence: CASRQRGRPTNYGYTF. J is TRBJ1-2 and V is TRBV5-1; D call uncertain. Between the trimmed V and J ends, which lost 7 bases and 0 bases, there was a span of 19 bases. The CDR3 runs to 16 residues. Germline V lookup: CDR1 SGHRS, CDR2 YFSETQ. Based on the CDR3 plus reference TRBV5-1 and TRBJ1-2, the full variable domain is KAGVTQTPRYLIKTRGQQVTLSCSPISGHRSVSWYQQTPGQGLQFLFEYFSETQRNKGNFPGRFSGRQFSNSRSEMNVSTLELGDSALYLCASRQRGRPTNYGYTFGSGTRLTVV.

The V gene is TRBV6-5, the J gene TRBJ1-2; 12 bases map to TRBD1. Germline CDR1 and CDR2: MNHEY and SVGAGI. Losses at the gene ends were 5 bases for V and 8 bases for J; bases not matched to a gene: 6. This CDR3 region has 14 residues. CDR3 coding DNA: TGTGCCAGCAGTCCCCTGGGGACAGGGGGCGGCTACACCTTC. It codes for CASSPLGTGGGYTF.

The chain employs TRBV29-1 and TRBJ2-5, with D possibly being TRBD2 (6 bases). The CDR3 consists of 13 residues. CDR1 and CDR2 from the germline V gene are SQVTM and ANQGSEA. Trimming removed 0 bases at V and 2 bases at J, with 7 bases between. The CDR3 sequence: CSVEEGLQETQYF. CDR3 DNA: TGCAGCGTTGAAGAGGGACTTCAAGAGACCCAGTACTTC. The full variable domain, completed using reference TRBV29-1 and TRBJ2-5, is SAVISQKPSRDICQRGTSLTIQCQVDSQVTMMFWYRQQPGQSLTLIATANQGSEATYESGFVIDKFPISRPNLTFSTLTVSNMSPEDSSIYLCSVEEGLQETQYFGPGTRLLVL.

DNA for the CDR3: TGTGCCAGCAGCCAAACGGGAGGCACAGATACGCAGTATTTT. Protein sequence: CASSQTGGTDTQYF. The chain recombines TRBV14 with TRBJ2-3; the D gene is possibly TRBD2 (6 bases). Per germline, CDR1 SGHDN and CDR2 FVKESK. The CDR3 loop spans 14 amino acids. Trimming left V 2 bases short and J 1 base short, with 7 bases between.

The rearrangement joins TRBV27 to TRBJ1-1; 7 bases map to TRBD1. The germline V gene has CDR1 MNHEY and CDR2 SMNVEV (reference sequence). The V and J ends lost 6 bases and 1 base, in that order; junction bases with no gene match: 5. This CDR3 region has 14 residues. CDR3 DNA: TGTGCCAGCAGGCTCGGGACAGCGAACACTGAAGCTTTCTTT. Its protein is CASRLGTANTEAFF.

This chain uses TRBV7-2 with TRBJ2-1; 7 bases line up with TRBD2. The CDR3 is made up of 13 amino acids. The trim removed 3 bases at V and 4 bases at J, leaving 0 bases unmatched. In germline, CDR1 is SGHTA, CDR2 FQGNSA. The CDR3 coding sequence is TGTGCCAGCAGCTTTAGCGGGTACAATGAGCAGTTCTTC. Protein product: CASSFSGYNEQFF.

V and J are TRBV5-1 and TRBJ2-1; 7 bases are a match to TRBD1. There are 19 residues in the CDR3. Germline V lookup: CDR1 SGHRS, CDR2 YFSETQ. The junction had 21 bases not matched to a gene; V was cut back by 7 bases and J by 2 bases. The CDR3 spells CASGTGAEFPWRTYNEQFF. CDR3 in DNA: TGCGCCAGCGGAACAGGGGCCGAATTCCCTTGGAGAACCTACAATGAGCAGTTCTTC.

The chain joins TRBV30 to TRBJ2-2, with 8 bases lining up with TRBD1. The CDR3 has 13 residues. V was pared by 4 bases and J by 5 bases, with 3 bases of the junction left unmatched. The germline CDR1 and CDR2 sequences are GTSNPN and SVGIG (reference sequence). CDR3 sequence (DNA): TGTGCCTGGACTCAGGGGGCAACCGGGGAGCTGTTTTTT. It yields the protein CAWTQGATGELFF.

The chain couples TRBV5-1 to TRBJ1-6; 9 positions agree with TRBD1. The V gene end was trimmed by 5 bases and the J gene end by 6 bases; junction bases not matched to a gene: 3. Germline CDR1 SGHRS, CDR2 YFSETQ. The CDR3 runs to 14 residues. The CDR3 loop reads CASRDRGSNSPLHF. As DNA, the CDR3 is TGCGCCAGCAGGGACAGGGGTTCTAATTCACCCCTCCACTTT.

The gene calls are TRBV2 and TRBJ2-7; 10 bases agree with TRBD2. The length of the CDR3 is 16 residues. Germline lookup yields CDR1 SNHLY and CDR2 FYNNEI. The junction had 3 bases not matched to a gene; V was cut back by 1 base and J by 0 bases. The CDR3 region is CASSEGGLASSYEQYF. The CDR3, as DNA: TGTGCCAGCAGTGAAGGGGGACTAGCGAGCTCCTACGAGCAGTACTTC.

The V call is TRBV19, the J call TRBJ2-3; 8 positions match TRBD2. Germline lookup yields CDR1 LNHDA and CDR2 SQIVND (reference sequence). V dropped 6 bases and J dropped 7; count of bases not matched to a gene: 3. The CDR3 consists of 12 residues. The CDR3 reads CASSGGAYTQYF. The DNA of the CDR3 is TGTGCCAGTAGCGGGGGGGCCTATACGCAGTATTTT.

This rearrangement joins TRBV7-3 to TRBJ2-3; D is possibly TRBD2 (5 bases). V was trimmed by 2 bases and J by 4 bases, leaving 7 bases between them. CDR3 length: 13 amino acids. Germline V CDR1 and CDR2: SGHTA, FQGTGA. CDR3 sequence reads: CASSLSEADTQYF. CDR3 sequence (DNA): TGTGCCAGCAGCTTATCGGAGGCAGATACGCAGTATTTT.

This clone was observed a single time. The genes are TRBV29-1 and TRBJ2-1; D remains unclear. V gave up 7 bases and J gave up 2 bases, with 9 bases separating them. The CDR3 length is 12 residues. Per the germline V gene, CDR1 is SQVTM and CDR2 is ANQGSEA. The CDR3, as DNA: TGCAGCGCCGAGAAAACCTACAATGAGCAGTTCTTC. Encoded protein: CSAEKTYNEQFF.

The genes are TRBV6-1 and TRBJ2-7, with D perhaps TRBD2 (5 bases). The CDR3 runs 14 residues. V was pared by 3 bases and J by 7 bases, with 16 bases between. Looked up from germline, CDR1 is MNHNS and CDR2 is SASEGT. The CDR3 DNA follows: TGTGCCAGCAGTGAGTCTAGCCGCCCGGCGGAGCAGTACTTC. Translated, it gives CASSESSRPAEQYF.

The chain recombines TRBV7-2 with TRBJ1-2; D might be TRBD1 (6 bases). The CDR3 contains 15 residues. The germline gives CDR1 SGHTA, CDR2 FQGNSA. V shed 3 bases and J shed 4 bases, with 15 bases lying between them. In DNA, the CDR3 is TGTGCCAGCAGCTTCCGAGAACAGGGCTCCTATGGCTACACCTTC. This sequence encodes CASSFREQGSYGYTF.

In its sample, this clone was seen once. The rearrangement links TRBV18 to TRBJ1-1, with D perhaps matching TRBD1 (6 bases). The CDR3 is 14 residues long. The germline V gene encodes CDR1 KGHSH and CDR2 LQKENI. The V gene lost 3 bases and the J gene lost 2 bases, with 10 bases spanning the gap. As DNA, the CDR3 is TGTGCCAGCTCACCGGCACAGGGAAACACTGAAGCTTTCTTT. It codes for CASSPAQGNTEAFF.

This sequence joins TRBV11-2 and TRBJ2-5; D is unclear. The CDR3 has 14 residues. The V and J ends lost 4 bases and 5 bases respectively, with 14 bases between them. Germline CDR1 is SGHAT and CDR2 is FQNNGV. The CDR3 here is CASSSPPLLETQYF. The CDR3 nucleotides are TGTGCCAGCAGCTCGCCCCCCCTCCTCGAGACCCAGTACTTC.

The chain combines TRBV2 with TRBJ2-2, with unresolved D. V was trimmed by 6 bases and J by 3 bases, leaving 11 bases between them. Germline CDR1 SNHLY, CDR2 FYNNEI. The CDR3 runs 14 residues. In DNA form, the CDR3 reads TGTGCCAGCAGGTATCTCAGCGACACCGGGGAGCTGTTTTTT. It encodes CASRYLSDTGELFF. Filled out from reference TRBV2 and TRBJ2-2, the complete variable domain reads EPEVTQTPSHQVTQMGQEVILRCVPISNHLYFYWYRQILGQKVEFLVSFYNNEISEKSEIFDDQFSVERPDGSNFTLKIRSTKLEDSAMYFCASRYLSDTGELFFGEGSRLTVL.

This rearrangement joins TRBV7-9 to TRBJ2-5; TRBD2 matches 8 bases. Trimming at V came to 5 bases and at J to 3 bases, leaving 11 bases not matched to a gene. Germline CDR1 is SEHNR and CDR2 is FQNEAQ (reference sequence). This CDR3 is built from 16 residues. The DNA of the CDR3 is TGTGCCAGCAGCATCCAAGCGGGAGTATCTAAAGAGACCCAGTACTTC. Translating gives CASSIQAGVSKETQYF.